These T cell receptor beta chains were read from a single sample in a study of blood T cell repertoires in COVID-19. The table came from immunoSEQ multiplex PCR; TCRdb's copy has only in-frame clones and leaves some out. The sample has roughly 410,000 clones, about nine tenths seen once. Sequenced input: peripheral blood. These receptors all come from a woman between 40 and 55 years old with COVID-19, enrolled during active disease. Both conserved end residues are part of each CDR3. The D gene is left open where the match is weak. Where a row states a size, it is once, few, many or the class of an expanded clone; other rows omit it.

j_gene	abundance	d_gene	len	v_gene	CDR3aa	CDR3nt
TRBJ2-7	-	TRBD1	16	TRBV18	CASSQFRDRVSYEQYF	TGTGCCAGCTCACAGTTCCGGGACAGGGTTTCCTACGAGCAGTACTTC
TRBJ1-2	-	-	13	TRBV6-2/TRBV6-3	CASSSPGHYGYTF	TGTGCCAGCAGTTCCCCCGGACATTATGGCTACACCTTC
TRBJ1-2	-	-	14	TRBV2	CASSPPGDSYGYTF	TGTGCCAGCAGCCCCCCAGGGGATAGCTATGGCTACACCTTC
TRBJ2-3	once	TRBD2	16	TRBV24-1	CATSDPSGGATDTQYF	TGTGCCACCAGTGATCCTAGCGGGGGGGCCACAGATACGCAGTATTTT
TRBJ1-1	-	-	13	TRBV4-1	CASSQAVGDEAFF	TGCGCCAGCAGCCAAGCGGTGGGCGATGAAGCTTTCTTT
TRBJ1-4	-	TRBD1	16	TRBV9	CASSVSGQGNNEKLFF	TGTGCCAGCAGCGTTTCGGGACAGGGGAATAATGAAAAACTGTTTTTT
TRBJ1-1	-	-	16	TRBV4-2	CASSWGRGYMNTEAFF	TGTGCCAGCAGCTGGGGGAGGGGATATATGAACACTGAAGCTTTCTTT
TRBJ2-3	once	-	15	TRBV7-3	CASSSGVLSTDTQYF	TGTGCCAGCAGCTCGGGGGTTCTTAGCACAGATACGCAGTATTTT
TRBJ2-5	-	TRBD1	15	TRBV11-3	CASSLYGTGLETQYF	TGTGCCAGCAGCTTATATGGGACAGGGCTAGAGACCCAGTACTTC
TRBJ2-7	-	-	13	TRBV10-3	CAIGNGGAYEQYF	TGTGCCATCGGAAACGGGGGAGCCTACGAGCAGTACTTC
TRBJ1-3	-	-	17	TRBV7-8	CASSRDRPFLSGNTIYF	TGTGCCAGCAGCCGAGACAGGCCCTTCCTCTCTGGAAACACCATATATTTT
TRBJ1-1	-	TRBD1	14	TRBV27	CASSLVRGLTEAFF	TGTGCCAGCAGTTTAGTCAGGGGGCTCACTGAAGCTTTCTTT